This TCR beta chain originates from a study of OX40 agonist ivuxolimab in advanced cancers. Turning to the study itself: Dosing consisted of intravenous ivuxolimab at 0.01 to 10 mg/kg every 2 weeks. The study's findings and limits: Expanded clones belonging to CD8+ T cells outnumbered, on average, those of CD4+. CD4+ and CD8+ T cells in blood underwent clonal expansion by week 6 at 0.1 to 3.0 mg/kg.

Of note for this clone: Its antigen remains unknown.

Patients were ineligible given autoimmune disease history or systemic immunosuppression. Per germline, CDR1 SNHLY and CDR2 FYNNEI. Deletions cut 5 bases from V and 8 bases from J, with 7 bases between. This CDR3 has 11 residues. Assay used: immunoSEQ multiplex PCR; TCRdb lists only in-frame clones, some missing. The sample lists about 56,000 clones; approximately 86% were seen once. The chain couples TRBV2 to TRBJ2-1; D ambiguous. This sequence originates from an adult with an advanced solid tumor such as melanoma, head and neck, liver or kidney cancer. This sample comprised CD4+ or CD8+ T cells sorted from blood, obtained in a trial of the OX40 agonist ivuxolimab. Written as DNA, the CDR3 is TGTGCCAGCAGTCTTCTCGATGAGCAGTTCTTC. This gives the protein CASSLLDEQFF.